These T cell receptor beta chains were read from a single sample in a study of sequential checkpoint blockade in melanoma. This table comes from immunoSEQ multiplex PCR, and its TCRdb copy is limited to in-frame clones, with some not included. The data contain roughly 16,000 clones, around 70% of them singletons. The sequencing here drew on CD8+ T cells sorted from blood (inferred from file names), taken from a patient given nivolumab and ipilimumab in sequence. The receptor set was obtained from a human donor with melanoma. Each CDR3 is given with its conserved first and last residue. The D gene is left open where the match is weak. Where a row states a size, it is once, few, many or the class of an expanded clone; other rows omit it.

>TRBV27|once|TRBD2|TRBJ2-3
CASSFLAVNTDTQYF
TGTGCCAGCAGCTTTCTAGCGGTGAACACAGATACGCAGTATTTT
>TRBV9|-|TRBD1|TRBJ1-6
CASSVEGQGVSPLHF
TGTGCCAGCAGCGTAGAGGGCCAGGGGGTTTCACCCCTCCACTTT
>TRBV12-1|few|-|TRBJ2-7
CASRLKSSYEQYF
TGTGCCAGCAGATTGAAGAGCTCCTACGAGCAGTACTTC
>TRBV29-1|-|-|TRBJ2-5
CSVEERRTGARETQYF
TGCAGCGTTGAAGAGAGGCGAACAGGAGCAAGGGAGACCCAGTACTTC
>TRBV4-1|few|TRBD1|TRBJ1-5
CASSRQGAQPQHF
TGCGCCAGCAGCCGCCAGGGGGCTCAGCCCCAGCATTTT
>TRBV6-5|-|TRBD2|TRBJ2-1
CASSLTNGGIDEQFF
TGTGCCAGCAGTCTGACGAACGGGGGGATTGATGAGCAGTTCTTC
>TRBV27|-|TRBD1|TRBJ1-2
CASSLVGTGDGYTF
TGTGCCAGCAGTTTAGTGGGGACAGGGGATGGCTACACCTTC
>TRBV7-3|medium-sized|TRBD1|TRBJ1-2
CASSSGQNPYNEGYTF
TGTGCCAGCAGCTCGGGACAGAATCCATACAACGAGGGCTACACCTTC
>TRBV7-2|-|TRBD2|TRBJ2-7
CASSDPGTNYEQYF
TGTGCCAGCAGCGACCCCGGGACTAACTACGAGCAGTACTTC
>TRBV6-6|medium-sized|-|TRBJ2-2
CATQTKEPAGELFF
TGTGCCACCCAAACTAAGGAGCCGGCCGGGGAGCTGTTTTTT